This T cell receptor beta chain was identified during a study of CD8 T cells in Susac syndrome. V was trimmed by 2 bases and J by 3 bases, leaving 17 bases between them. Looked up from germline, CDR1 is SQVTM and CDR2 is ANQGSEA. The CDR3 is 15 residues long. While CD8+ and CD4+ T cells were isolated negatively, TEMRA cells were enriched by FACS. This clonotype was seen a single time. The RNA input was roughly 0.45 to 1 ug, and it was reverse transcribed with random hexamers. From the immunoSEQ multiplex PCR reads, TCRdb called clonotypes with MiXCR, one entry per CDR3 protein. The sample comprises just over 150,000 distinct CDR3 sequences, roughly 94% of which are singletons, and 0.2% to 0.25% rests with the top ten.

The V gene is TRBV29-1, the J gene TRBJ2-7, with D tentatively TRBD1 (5 bases). Sequencing was performed on CD8+ T cells from PBMCs. This TCR derives from a human donor with multiple sclerosis. CDR3 sequence: CSVESSGIGDYEQYF. The CDR3 bases are TGCAGCGTTGAATCCTCAGGGATTGGGGACTACGAGCAGTACTTC.